These T cell receptor beta chains were read from a single sample in a study of PD-1 blockade in classical Hodgkin lymphoma. Assay used: immunoSEQ multiplex PCR; TCRdb lists only in-frame clones, some missing. The sample carries approximately 37,000 clones, approximately 78% recorded once. The sequencing used peripheral blood mononuclear cells (PBMCs), collected at baseline. These receptor sequences come from a human donor with classical Hodgkin lymphoma. Both conserved end residues are trimmed from each CDR3. Clone size is not always given. Where it is, it says once, few, many or a class for expanded clones.

v_gene	abundance	j_gene	CDR3aa
TRBV5-6	.	TRBJ2-2	ASSLGRSGSLTGELF
TRBV4-1	.	TRBJ1-2	ASSRQQGGQGNGYT
TRBV29-1	.	TRBJ1-2	SVVPGQGRAPGGYT
TRBV27	.	TRBJ2-7	ASSSSFNEQY
TRBV15	once	TRBJ1-5	ATSSIRDGWYSNQPQH
TRBV10-1	.	TRBJ2-1	ASEEGDREEGCKENNEQF
TRBV13	.	TRBJ2-7	ASSYSKGQGGYEQY
TRBV25-1	.	TRBJ2-4	ASTELGGGASNIQY
TRBV4-1	few	TRBJ2-3	ASSQDAAERGTDTQY
TRBV27	.	TRBJ2-7	ASNTFYSGYVTYEQY
TRBV5-5	.	TRBJ2-3	ASSFETSGGFTDTQY
TRBV4-2	few	TRBJ2-7	ASSLERGGLKYEQY
TRBV4-1	.	TRBJ2-1	ASSLLGDYNEQF
TRBV5-1	.	TRBJ1-2	ASTHGFSYGYT
TRBV11-1	.	TRBJ2-7	ASSLGGGGHEQY
TRBV27	.	TRBJ1-1	ASSSQGAPRTEAF
TRBV5-1	.	TRBJ2-2	ASSGGISAAYGELF
TRBV7-6	.	TRBJ2-1	ASSPREGSYNEQF
TRBV6-5	once	TRBJ1-5	ASSYGIGQPQH
TRBV14	.	TRBJ2-3	ASSLRTGVGSTDTQY
TRBV7-7	.	TRBJ2-7	ASSEYEQY
TRBV2	.	TRBJ2-2	ASSTTRGRTGELF
TRBV7-9	.	TRBJ1-1	ASSLSHLNTEAF
TRBV4-3	few	TRBJ1-6	ASSQDRAGGSPLH
TRBV9	.	TRBJ2-2	ASSLTPGGLNTGELF
TRBV6-5	.	TRBJ2-5	ASSYTGETETQY
TRBV11-2	.	TRBJ2-7	ASSFRLAGALTYEQY
TRBV7-9	once	TRBJ1-4	ASSLAPGTGYEKLF
TRBV11-2	.	TRBJ2-3	ASSTSTDTQY
TRBV27	.	TRBJ1-1	ASSLDRISVEAF
TRBV7-2	.	TRBJ2-2	ASSHVGRGNTGELF
TRBV28	.	TRBJ1-5	ASSLHTAGGYQPQH
TRBV9	.	TRBJ2-3	ASSVAADTQY
TRBV9	.	TRBJ2-3	ASSVLLRGGTDTQY
TRBV12-5	.	TRBJ2-7	ASGFIRTDEQY
TRBV27	once	TRBJ2-2	ASSLVQILGTGELF
TRBV5-6	once	TRBJ1-1	ASSSGPGTEAF
TRBV6-1	.	TRBJ1-6	ASSEVQGNSPLH
TRBV19	.	TRBJ1-3	ASTVGQNSGNTIY
TRBV7-2	once	TRBJ2-5	ASSLETQY
TRBV19	.	TRBJ1-2	ASSSPSRGKDGYT
TRBV7-7	.	TRBJ2-7	ASSPNRDSYEQY
TRBV11-2	few	TRBJ2-7	ASSSPDWGGALDGEQY
TRBV19	.	TRBJ2-5	ASSIRDGGETQY
TRBV7-3	.	TRBJ2-3	ASSLTRDSTDTQY
TRBV5-1	.	TRBJ2-1	ASSLRPAGDFYNEQF
TRBV5-6	.	TRBJ2-5	ASSGLAGGHQETQY